This T cell receptor beta chain is drawn from a study of HIV-infected patients and healthy controls (dated by TCRdb to the mid-2010s). The library relied on 5' RACE. Reads for this sample came from an Illumina MiSeq. TCRdb reran the public reads through fastp at Q25 and MiXCR, keeping productive beta chains. Rows with a matching CDR3 protein are joined into one entry that keeps the most common DNA and genes. The sample contains around 62,000 distinct CDR3 sequences, approximately 21% of them found a single time. The top ten hold 1.4% to 1.5% of the sample. V was cut back by 2 bases and J by 3 bases, leaving a gap of 11 bases between them. In the germline V gene, CDR1 corresponds to MNHEY and CDR2 to SVGEGT. Its CDR3 holds 14 amino acids, cysteine through phenylalanine. This entry keeps only the CDR3 DNA: 42 bases, framed from base 1. This clonotype has more than one count but fewer than ten. Its antigen target is currently unknown. Base qualities are not at hand, and no much larger clone is one base apart.

The sequence came from a human donor in good health. The sample was CD4+ T cells from blood. This receptor chain uses TRBV6-2 or TRBV6-3 and TRBJ2-7, with a tentative D gene TRBD1 over 6 matching bases. The CDR3 region reads CASSYQGQSYEQYF. The nucleotide sequence is TGTGCCAGCAGTTACCAAGGACAGAGCTACGAGCAGTACTTC.